This T cell receptor beta chain emerged from a study of glioma-infiltrating T cells after dendritic cell vaccination. Broader study findings: The cohort had few patients with full blood and tumor sets.

Up to about 2 ug genomic DNA was used for TCRB CDR3 amplification. This table comes from immunoSEQ multiplex PCR, and its TCRdb copy is limited to in-frame clones, with some not included. The data hold about 82,000 clones, with approximately 90% observed a single time. Points on this clone: Its target is not known.

From germline, CDR1 is SGHAT and CDR2 FQNNGV. CDR3 length: 15 amino acids. Trimming cost V 1 base and J 3 bases; bases outside gene matches: 4. Sample: blood, taken before dendritic cell vaccination. The rearrangement uses TRBV11-2 and TRBJ2-7, with TRBD2 matching 9 bases. This clonotype was sampled from a human donor with glioblastoma. Written as DNA, the CDR3 is TGTGCCAGCAGCTTAGCGGCTAGCGGGGTCTACGAGCAGTACTTC. It yields the protein CASSLAASGVYEQYF.